These 18 T cell receptor beta chains were all obtained from the same sample, sequenced in a study of naive and memory T cell subsets. Study observations and caveats: A few larger clonotypes appeared in naive repertoires, especially CD8, possibly memory cells re-expressing CD45RA.

Their cognate antigens are unknown. An equimolar mix of two oligonucleotides served as the beta constant-region primer for TRBC1 and TRBC2. Nested alpha and beta constant-region primers with the SP2 primer drove four PCR rounds on ligated cDNA. TCRdb re-called the UMI-ligation and nested PCR reads through MiXCR, storing one row per CDR3 protein. This sample has 150,000 or so distinct CDR3 sequences, with over 20% found just once. Input material: naive CD4+ T cells from blood. The source of these receptors is a human donor in good health.

This clonotype appeared a few times. V is TRBV6-5 and J is TRBJ2-2, with D uncertain. The CDR3 contains 12 residues. The V end lost 4 bases, the J end lost 4 bases, and 4 bases lay between the germline ends. Germline assignment: CDR1 MNHEY and CDR2 SVGAGI. This CDR3 is CASSFTTGELFF. The CDR3 nucleotides are TGTGCCAGCAGTTTCACCACCGGGGAGCTGTTTTTT.

V gene TRBV28 combines with J gene TRBJ1-3; D ambiguous. Trimming shortened V by 2 bases and J by 0 bases, and 17 bases separated the two germline ends. Germline CDR1 and CDR2: MDHEN and SYDVKM. The CDR3 consists of 18 residues. CDR3 sequence: CASSLHIPMGPSGNTIYF. The CDR3 coding sequence is TGTGCCAGCAGTTTACACATCCCAATGGGTCCCTCTGGAAACACCATATATTTT.

This chain uses TRBV7-2 with TRBJ2-3, with 11 bases fitting TRBD2. Trimming removed 5 bases from V and 5 bases from J; junction bases left unmatched: 9. The germline gives CDR1 SGHTA, CDR2 FQGNSA. The CDR3 has 16 residues. CDR3 sequence: CASSPYSGRAQDTQYF. As DNA, the CDR3 is TGTGCCAGCAGCCCCTATAGCGGGAGGGCCCAAGATACGCAGTATTTT.

The V and J genes are TRBV18 and TRBJ1-1, with D uncertain. CDR3 size: 13 residues. Trimming took 6 bases from V and 1 from J, leaving 9 bases between them. The germline V gene encodes CDR1 KGHSH and CDR2 LQKENI. CDR3 in DNA: TGTGCCAGCTCTCCAAAAACGAACACTGAAGCTTTCTTT. This gives the protein CASSPKTNTEAFF. The full variable domain, its missing parts supplied by reference TRBV18 and TRBJ1-1, is NAGVMQNPRHLVRRRGQEARLRCSPMKGHSHVYWYRQLPEEGLKFMVYLQKENIIDESGMPKERFSAEFPKEGPSILRIQQVVRGDSAAYFCASSPKTNTEAFFGQGTRLTVV.

This clonotype was seen a handful of times. The chain carries TRBV18 and TRBJ1-2; D is possibly TRBD1 (5 bases). This CDR3 comprises 13 residues. The germline V and J ends were trimmed by 0 bases and 5 bases, with 7 bases remaining between them. Germline V CDR1 and CDR2: KGHSH, LQKENI. The CDR3 sequence is CASSPPGTYGYTF. Here the CDR3 DNA reads TGTGCCAGCTCACCACCAGGGACGTATGGCTACACCTTC.

In its sample, this clonotype was seen a few times. V usage is TRBV28 and J usage is TRBJ1-4, with TRBD1 as a possible D gene (6 bases). Trimming shortened V by 10 bases and J by 5 bases, and 23 bases separated the two germline ends. CDR3 size: 16 residues. Per germline, CDR1 MDHEN and CDR2 SYDVKM. CDR3 bases: TGTGCCACCTCGGGACAAGGGTTCCCCGGGAATGAAAAACTGTTTTTT. Amino acids: CATSGQGFPGNEKLFF. Full variable domain (rest looked up from reference TRBV28 and TRBJ1-4): DVKVTQSSRYLVKRTGEKVFLECVQDMDHENMFWYRQDPGLGLRLIYFSYDVKMKEKGDIPEGYSVSREKKERFSLILESASTNQTSMYLCATSGQGFPGNEKLFFGSGTQLSVL.

This clonotype was seen at least ten times. The V gene is TRBV10-3, the J gene TRBJ2-7; D possibly corresponds to TRBD2 (5 bases). CDR3 length: 14 residues. V shed 0 bases and J shed 4 bases, with 10 bases lying between them. Looked up from germline, CDR1 is ENHRY and CDR2 is SYGVKD. This CDR3 is CAISESTGTYEQYF. The CDR3 bases are TGTGCCATCAGTGAGTCTACGGGAACTTACGAGCAGTACTTC.

This clonotype was counted between two and nine times. The rearrangement links TRBV7-2 to TRBJ2-4, with D possibly matching TRBD2 (7 bases). Germline V gene sequence: CDR1 SGHTA, CDR2 FQGNSA. Trimming cost V 1 base and J 8 bases, with 9 bases left between them. This CDR3 spans 13 amino acids. The CDR3 nucleotides read TGTGCCAGCAGCTTAGTAGGGGGGGACATTCAGTACTTC. Translation: CASSLVGGDIQYF.

This chain joins TRBV5-5 and TRBJ2-4; D remains ambiguous. Per the germline V gene, CDR1 is SGHKS and CDR2 is YYEKEE (reference sequence). There are 14 residues in the CDR3. Trimming removed 0 bases from V and 5 bases from J, with 9 bases in between. The CDR3 sequence: CASSLVPAENIQYF. The CDR3 DNA sequence: TGTGCCAGCAGCTTGGTTCCCGCTGAAAACATTCAGTACTTC.

This chain uses TRBV11-2 with TRBJ2-4; D is unresolved. The CDR3 extends over 12 amino acids. Germline V gene data show CDR1 as SGHAT and CDR2 as FQNNGV. Trimming shortened V by 5 bases and J by 7 bases, and 9 bases separated the two germline ends. For the CDR3, the DNA is TGTGCCAGCAGCCCAGATGTGAACATTCAGTACTTC. This gives the protein CASSPDVNIQYF.

The sample holds many counts of this clonotype. The J gene is TRBJ2-1, the V gene TRBV6-5; 12 nucleotides align to TRBD2. Trimming removed 5 bases from V and 8 bases from J; junction bases left unmatched: 7. CDR3 length equals 15 residues. Germline V gene data show CDR1 as MNHEY and CDR2 as SVGAGI. The CDR3 loop reads CASSTGLAGIHEQFF. In nucleotides, the CDR3 is TGTGCCAGCAGTACCGGACTAGCGGGAATCCATGAGCAGTTCTTC.

J is TRBJ1-1 and V is TRBV29-1, with D unresolved. Germline loops: CDR1 SQVTM, CDR2 ANQGSEA. The CDR3 runs to 11 residues. The germline V and J ends were trimmed by 4 bases and 2 bases, with 5 bases remaining between them. The CDR3 is CSVALNTEAFF. CDR3 DNA sequence: TGCAGCGTTGCCCTAAACACTGAAGCTTTCTTT.

This chain uses TRBV19 with TRBJ2-7, with TRBD1 as a possible D gene (6 bases). The germline V gene encodes CDR1 LNHDA and CDR2 SQIVND (reference sequence). The CDR3 length is 12 residues. V gave up 4 bases and J gave up 10 bases, with 14 bases separating them. The CDR3 DNA is TGTGCCAGTAGTACGATGACAGGCGGACAGTACTTC. It yields the protein CASSTMTGGQYF.

This sequence joins TRBV6-4 and TRBJ2-1; 12 bases match TRBD2. Looked up from germline, CDR1 is MRHNA and CDR2 is SNTAGT. The J segment lost 8 bases and the V segment lost 2 bases, leaving 4 bases of the junction unmatched. The CDR3 covers 15 residues. DNA of the CDR3: TGTGCCAGCAGTGACAGACTAGCGGGAGTCGATGAGCAGTTCTTC. Its translation: CASSDRLAGVDEQFF.

The chain employs TRBV12-3 or TRBV12-4 and TRBJ1-3; no clear D gene. The CDR3 has 14 residues. The V end was cut by 3 bases, the J end by 4 bases, with 10 bases between. This CDR3 is CASSFSPTGNTIYF. The CDR3 DNA reads TGTGCCAGCAGTTTCTCTCCTACCGGAAACACCATATATTTT.

J is TRBJ2-1 and V is TRBV10-3; TRBD2 matches at 11 bases. V lost 6 bases, J lost 6 bases, and 4 bases stayed unmatched. The CDR3 sequence is 14 residues long. The V gene's germline CDR1 is ENHRY and CDR2 SYGVKD. DNA for the CDR3: TGTGCCATCAGACCTACTAGCGGGAGCAATGAGCAGTTCTTC. Its protein is CAIRPTSGSNEQFF.

This clonotype was found a few times. The J gene is TRBJ1-2, the V gene TRBV5-4; no firm D call. Germline CDR1 SGHNT, CDR2 YYREEE (reference sequence). The CDR3 covers 13 residues. Trimming took 2 bases from V and 4 from J, leaving 9 bases between them. DNA for the CDR3: TGTGCCAGCAGCTTTACAGAGAGCTATGGCTACACCTTC. It codes for CASSFTESYGYTF.

The chain uses TRBV28 and TRBJ2-7; 7 bases align to TRBD2. Germline assignment: CDR1 MDHEN and CDR2 SYDVKM. Germline trimming cut 5 bases from V and 2 bases from J; bases unmatched to any gene: 9. The CDR3 length is 15 residues. The CDR3 here is CASSLAGVKTYEQYF. CDR3 coding DNA: TGTGCCAGCAGTCTCGCGGGAGTTAAGACCTACGAGCAGTACTTC.